The 14 T cell receptor beta chains reported below all come from one sample, sequenced in a study of T cell changes during pregnancy in multiple sclerosis. Profiled with immunoSEQ multiplex PCR; TCRdb holds only in-frame clones, not every one. The sample yields about 100,000 clones, 92% seen once. Source: peripheral blood, taken after pregnancy. These receptors were collected from a female donor with multiple sclerosis, enrolled in a pregnancy study.

The chain links TRBV15 to TRBJ1-1, with D perhaps matching TRBD1 (6 bases). Germline assignment: CDR1 LNHNV and CDR2 YYDKDF (reference sequence). V was cut by 11 bases and J by 0 bases, with 19 bases left in between. The CDR3 covers 15 residues. The CDR3 here is CAPYPPDSLNTEAFF. CDR3 coding DNA: TGTGCCCCCTACCCCCCGGACAGCTTGAACACTGAAGCTTTCTTT. Full variable domain (outside the CDR3, taken from reference TRBV15 and TRBJ1-1): DAMVIQNPRYQVTQFGKPVTLSCSQTLNHNVMYWYQQKSSQAPKLLFHYYDKDFNNEADTPDNFQSRRPNTSFCFLDIRSPGLGDTAMYLCAPYPPDSLNTEAFFGQGTRLTVV.

The chain joins TRBV19 to TRBJ1-5, with 7 bases aligning to TRBD1. Trimming removed 6 bases from V and 5 bases from J; junction bases left unmatched: 10. Germline assignment: CDR1 LNHDA and CDR2 SQIVND (reference sequence). CDR3 length: 15 amino acids. In DNA form, the CDR3 reads TGTGCCAGTAGAAACAGGGGAGGTTTGGATCAGCCCCAGCATTTT. Amino acids: CASRNRGGLDQPQHF.

Notes on this clone: The sample has other DNA sequences that encode this CDR3 too. The chain has TRBV7-2 and TRBJ1-1; D may be TRBD1 (6 bases). The germline V and J ends were trimmed by 5 bases and 1 base, with 8 bases remaining between them. CDR3 length: 13 amino acids. CDR1 SGHTA and CDR2 FQGNSA come from the germline V gene. The DNA for the CDR3 is TGTGCCAGCAGCCTGGACAGGAACACTGAAGCTTTCTTT. It is translated as CASSLDRNTEAFF.

The genes are TRBV7-2 and TRBJ2-7; weak D call: TRBD2 (6 bases). This CDR3 is 15 amino acids long. Germline V CDR1 and CDR2: SGHTA, FQGNSA. Trimming took 5 bases from V and 4 from J, leaving 18 bases between them. For the CDR3, the DNA is TGTGCCAGCAGCCTCTCGGGGGTCGGCTTTTACGAGCAGTACTTC. This translates into CASSLSGVGFYEQYF.

V usage is TRBV19 and J usage is TRBJ2-7, with D possibly TRBD2 on 5 matching bases. V lost 10 bases and J 3 bases, leaving 19 bases between the germline ends. The CDR3 is 14 residues long. The germline gives CDR1 LNHDA, CDR2 SQIVND (reference sequence). CDR3 loop: CATKAADWSYEQYF. The CDR3 nucleotides are TGTGCCACCAAAGCGGCAGACTGGAGCTACGAGCAGTACTTC.

The V call is TRBV15, the J call TRBJ2-5; 10 nucleotides agree with TRBD1. V gave up 5 bases and J gave up 3 bases; unmatched junction bases: 0. This CDR3 has 13 residues. Germline V gene sequence: CDR1 LNHNV, CDR2 YYDKDF (reference sequence). The CDR3 DNA reads TGTGCCACCAGCGGACAGGGGGAAGAGACCCAGTACTTC. Its translation: CATSGQGEETQYF.

This clone was recorded only once. V is TRBV6-6 and J is TRBJ2-7, with TRBD1 matching 10 bases. Germline assignment: CDR1 MNHNY and CDR2 SVGAGI (reference sequence). The V and J ends lost 5 bases and 2 bases, in that order; junction bases with no gene match: 9. The CDR3 runs 16 residues. The DNA of the CDR3 is TGTGCCAGCAGTCGGGACAGGGGAAATCTTCCCTACGAGCAGTACTTC. Protein product: CASSRDRGNLPYEQYF.

The chain links TRBV28 to TRBJ1-1; D unresolved. The CDR3 contains 14 residues. The germline CDR1 and CDR2 sequences are MDHEN and SYDVKM. Trimming shortened V by 2 bases and J by 3 bases, and 10 bases separated the two germline ends. This CDR3 is CASSLIGEDTEAFF. The CDR3 nucleotides are TGTGCCAGCAGTTTAATCGGGGAGGACACTGAAGCTTTCTTT.

V gene TRBV7-2 combines with J gene TRBJ1-2; D uncertain. Germline V lookup: CDR1 SGHTA, CDR2 FQGNSA. V was shortened by 3 bases and J by 0 bases, with 11 bases between the two germline ends. The CDR3 consists of 15 residues. The CDR3 protein is CASSFRHGTNYGYTF. The CDR3 nucleotides read TGTGCCAGCAGCTTTCGACATGGAACTAACTATGGCTACACCTTC.

V gene TRBV6-5 combines with J gene TRBJ1-5; D is undetermined. Germline lookup yields CDR1 MNHEY and CDR2 SVGAGI. The length of the CDR3 is 14 residues. Trimming stripped 6 bases from V and 0 bases from J, with 9 bases between. The CDR3 nucleotides are TGTGCCAGCAGCGGGTCGAGTAGCAATCAGCCCCAGCATTTT. Protein: CASSGSSSNQPQHF.

The rearrangement links TRBV19 to TRBJ1-4; 9 bases align to TRBD1. Germline V gene lookup returns CDR1 LNHDA and CDR2 SQIVND (reference sequence). V trimming: 4 bases; J trimming: 8 bases; junction bases outside the gene matches: 14. There are 17 residues in the CDR3. The DNA for the CDR3 is TGTGCCAGTAGTACCTACTTTTCAACAGGGGGCGAGGAAAAACTGTTTTTT. It encodes CASSTYFSTGGEEKLFF.

This chain links TRBV7-2 with TRBJ1-5; the D gene is possibly TRBD1 (6 bases). The germline CDR1 and CDR2 sequences are SGHTA and FQGNSA. The CDR3 runs 13 residues. V was clipped by 5 bases and J by 4 bases, with 9 bases between them. CDR3 bases: TGTGCCAGCAGCACACAGGGAAATCAGCCCCAGCATTTT. This encodes CASSTQGNQPQHF.

The chain recombines TRBV7-9 with TRBJ2-5; no firm D call. V lost 3 bases to trimming and J lost 1 base, with 6 bases between them. CDR3 length: 13 amino acids. CDR1 and CDR2 from the germline V gene are SEHNR and FQNEAQ (reference sequence). The CDR3 here is CASSFLLQETQYF. The CDR3 DNA follows: TGTGCCAGCAGCTTTTTACTCCAAGAGACCCAGTACTTC.

V usage is TRBV5-4 and J usage is TRBJ2-7, with D hard to call. V lost 1 base and J 0 bases, leaving 11 bases between the germline ends. Germline loops: CDR1 SGHNT, CDR2 YYREEE (reference sequence). The CDR3 loop spans 15 amino acids. The DNA of the CDR3 is TGTGCCAGCAGCTTGACGGGTTCTTACTCCTACGAGCAGTACTTC. It specifies CASSLTGSYSYEQYF.